Following are 27 T cell receptor beta chains from one sample sequenced in a study of shared clonotypes between healthy human individuals. The method was immunoSEQ multiplex PCR; TCRdb's version includes in-frame clones alone and lacks a portion of them. The sample lists under 2,000,000 clones; approximately 94% were seen once. Terminally differentiated effector memory CD45RA+ cells were excluded from the naive CD8 cells, which were CD45RO-negative and positively selected for CCR7. The sequenced sample consisted of naive CD8+ T cells sorted from blood. These receptors originate from a man younger than 30 in good health.

The chain couples TRBV5-4 to TRBJ1-3; D gene uncertain. Looked up from germline, CDR1 is SGHNT and CDR2 is YYREEE (reference sequence). CDR3 length: 11 residues. The germline V and J ends were trimmed by 2 bases and 6 bases, with 3 bases remaining between them. The CDR3 bases are TGTGCCAGCAGCTTCGAAAACACCATATATTTT. Amino acids: CASSFENTIYF.

CDR3 in DNA: TGCGCCAGCAGCCATCCTTGGGACTTATATTCCTACGAGCAGTACTTC. It is translated as CASSHPWDLYSYEQYF. The chain is built from TRBV4-1 and TRBJ2-7; weak D call: TRBD2 (6 bases). There are 16 residues in the CDR3. Trimming pared 3 bases from V and 1 base from J, leaving 16 bases between. Germline CDR1 MGHRA, CDR2 YSYEKL.

The chain couples TRBV7-9 to TRBJ2-1; 13 nucleotides line up with TRBD2. This CDR3 spans 14 amino acids. From germline, CDR1 is SEHNR and CDR2 FQNEAQ (reference sequence). Trimming cost V 7 bases and J 9 bases; bases outside gene matches: 6. CDR3 amino acids: CASTERTSGSEQFF. The CDR3 DNA sequence: TGTGCCAGCACCGAACGGACTAGCGGGAGTGAGCAGTTCTTC.

The rearrangement joins TRBV30 to TRBJ1-1, with TRBD1 as a possible D gene (5 bases). The CDR3 covers 13 residues. Between the trimmed V and J ends, which lost 2 bases and 0 bases, there was a span of 7 bases. Germline V gives CDR1 GTSNPN, CDR2 SVGIG (reference sequence). CDR3 loop: CAWSQGLNTEAFF. The CDR3 nucleotides are TGTGCCTGGAGTCAGGGCCTGAACACTGAAGCTTTCTTT.

The J gene is TRBJ2-3, the V gene TRBV6-6; 9 nucleotides match TRBD2. V was pared by 5 bases and J by 2 bases, with 8 bases of the junction left unmatched. The CDR3 sequence is 16 residues long. Germline V CDR1 and CDR2: MNHNY, SVGAGI (reference sequence). CDR3 in amino acids: CASSPRTSENTDTQYF. The CDR3 nucleotides read TGTGCCAGCAGTCCACGGACTAGCGAGAACACAGATACGCAGTATTTT.

The chain uses TRBV28 and TRBJ1-6; D unresolved. This CDR3 contains 12 residues. Germline V gives CDR1 MDHEN, CDR2 SYDVKM. V dropped 6 bases and J dropped 3 bases, with 3 bases sitting between them. In DNA form, the CDR3 reads TGTGCCAGCAGCAACTATAATTCACCCCTCCACTTT. Translation gives CASSNYNSPLHF.

CDR3 DNA: TGCGCCAGCAGTGACGCAGGTGGGGTCTACGAGCAGTACTTC. Its protein is CASSDAGGVYEQYF. The V and J genes are TRBV10-2 and TRBJ2-7, with D unclear. The CDR3 length is 14 residues. The V end lost 3 bases, the J end lost 3 bases, and 12 bases lay between the germline ends. Germline lookup yields CDR1 WSHSY and CDR2 SAAADI.

The chain combines TRBV13 with TRBJ1-2, with no clear D. There are 16 residues in the CDR3. Germline V lookup: CDR1 PRHDT, CDR2 FYEKMQ (reference sequence). V lost 0 bases, J lost 2 bases, and 13 bases lay in between. The CDR3 is CASSLGGKRLNYGYTF. CDR3 sequence (DNA): TGTGCCAGCAGCTTAGGTGGAAAGAGGCTCAACTATGGCTACACCTTC.

The chain couples TRBV29-1 to TRBJ1-2, with TRBD1 identical over 7 bases. J was trimmed by 2 bases and V by 6 bases; bases with no gene match: 12. This CDR3 comprises 15 residues. Germline CDR1 and CDR2: SQVTM and ANQGSEA. CDR3 region: CSVVGGTAYNYGYTF. The CDR3 region has the DNA TGCAGCGTCGTGGGGGGGACAGCATACAACTATGGCTACACCTTC.

Concerning this clone itself: The same CDR3 can be traced to other DNA sequences in this sample. The chain is built from TRBV9 and TRBJ1-1; D is undetermined. The CDR3 runs 13 residues. Germline V gives CDR1 SGDLS, CDR2 YYNGEE. V lost 0 bases, J lost 2 bases, and 5 bases lay in between. As DNA, the CDR3 is TGTGCCAGCAGCGTAGCTGTTAACACTGAAGCTTTCTTT. It translates to CASSVAVNTEAFF.

This chain connects TRBV7-9 to TRBJ2-2, with unresolved D. The germline gives CDR1 SEHNR, CDR2 FQNEAQ (reference sequence). The CDR3 consists of 12 residues. The CDR3 DNA follows: TGTGCTAGAGTCGAGTTAGCCGGGGAGCTGTTTTTT. Amino acids: CARVELAGELFF. Combining the CDR3 with reference TRBV7-9 and TRBJ2-2 gives the whole variable domain DTGVSQNPRHKITKRGQNVTFRCDPISEHNRLYWYRQTLGQGPEFLTYFQNEAQLEKSRLLSDRFSAERPKGSFSTLEIQRTEQGDSAMYLCARVELAGELFFGEGSRLTVL.

The rearrangement links TRBV10-1 to TRBJ1-6; tentative D call: TRBD1 (6 bases). This CDR3 is built from 15 residues. CDR1 is WNHNN, CDR2 SYGVQD, per germline (reference sequence). V was clipped by 0 bases and J by 9 bases, with 12 bases between them. DNA for the CDR3: TGCGCCAGCAGTGAGTCTATAGGGGGGATTTCACCCCTCCACTTT. It translates to CASSESIGGISPLHF.

For this clone: Germline and junction disagree at one end, which may indicate a read error. The V call is TRBV7-7, the J call TRBJ2-2; 9 bases fit TRBD1. Germline lookup yields CDR1 SSHAT and CDR2 FNYEAQ (reference sequence). This CDR3 contains 14 residues. The CDR3 DNA reads TGTGCTAGCAGCTTCGGGACAGGGACCGGGGAGCTGTTTTTT. This codes for CASSFGTGTGELFF.

The chain is built from TRBV5-6 and TRBJ2-7, with D perhaps matching TRBD2 (6 bases). The V end was cut by 5 bases, the J end by 2 bases, with 11 bases between. In germline, CDR1 is SGHDT, CDR2 YYEEEE. This CDR3 has 13 residues. DNA for the CDR3: TGTGCCAGCAGTCCCGGCGGGACCTACGAGCAGTACTTC. This sequence encodes CASSPGGTYEQYF. The full variable domain, completed using reference TRBV5-6 and TRBJ2-7, is DAGVTQSPTHLIKTRGQQVTLRCSPKSGHDTVSWYQQALGQGPQFIFQYYEEEERQRGNFPDRFSGHQFPNYSSELNVNALLLGDSALYLCASSPGGTYEQYFGPGTRLTVT.

The chain is built from TRBV2 and TRBJ2-7, with 9 nucleotides matching TRBD2. The CDR3 is 15 residues long. The V gene's germline CDR1 is SNHLY and CDR2 FYNNEI. V trimming: 3 bases; J trimming: 5 bases; junction bases outside the gene matches: 8. The CDR3 DNA follows: TGTGCCAGCAGTGATGTTAGCGGGGGCATGGACGAGCAGTACTTC. It is translated as CASSDVSGGMDEQYF. The whole variable domain, remainder taken from reference TRBV2 and TRBJ2-7, is EPEVTQTPSHQVTQMGQEVILRCVPISNHLYFYWYRQILGQKVEFLVSFYNNEISEKSEIFDDQFSVERPDGSNFTLKIRSTKLEDSAMYFCASSDVSGGMDEQYFGPGTRLTVT.

For this clone: This may come from a read error, since a much larger clone is one base off. Other DNA variants within this sample encode the same CDR3. V gene TRBV28 combines with J gene TRBJ2-7; 10 positions match TRBD1. With V trimmed by 6 bases and J by 4 bases, 3 bases remained unmatched. CDR3 length: 13 amino acids. Germline V gene data show CDR1 as MDHEN and CDR2 as SYDVKM. In DNA, the CDR3 is TGTGCCAGCAGCTTGGGACAGGGGTACGAGCAGTACTTC. Protein sequence: CASSLGQGYEQYF.

The J gene is TRBJ2-1, the V gene TRBV4-3; D ambiguous. The V gene lost 4 bases and the J gene lost 0 bases, with 10 bases spanning the gap. Germline assignment: CDR1 LGHNA and CDR2 YSLEER. This CDR3 has 15 amino acids. The CDR3: CASSRTLSSYNEQFF. The CDR3 coding sequence is TGCGCCAGCAGCCGCACACTAAGCTCCTACAATGAGCAGTTCTTC.

This chain uses TRBV7-2 with TRBJ2-3; no clear D. V was cut by 2 bases and J by 0 bases, with 12 bases left in between. Germline V lookup: CDR1 SGHTA, CDR2 FQGNSA. The CDR3 is 16 residues long. Written as DNA, the CDR3 is TGTGCCAGCAGCTTATTGGTGTTAACTAGCACAGATACGCAGTATTTT. Translation: CASSLLVLTSTDTQYF.

CDR3 DNA sequence: TGTGCCAGCAGTGTGACTAGCGGGGGGTTCTGGGATGAGCAGTTCTTC. This translates into CASSVTSGGFWDEQFF. V and J are TRBV27 and TRBJ2-1, with 13 bases aligning to TRBD2. The J segment lost 8 bases and the V segment lost 5 bases, leaving 9 bases of the junction unmatched. This CDR3 has 16 residues. Germline V lookup: CDR1 MNHEY, CDR2 SMNVEV (reference sequence).

As regards this clone: This specimen includes other DNA sequences encoding the same CDR3. J is TRBJ1-2 and V is TRBV6-5; D perhaps matches TRBD1 (5 bases). This CDR3 is 11 amino acids long. Trimming stripped 7 bases from V and 4 bases from J, with 7 bases between. Germline-derived CDR1 and CDR2 are MNHEY and SVGAGI. DNA for the CDR3: TGTGCCAGCACAGACAGCTATGGCTACACCTTC. Amino acid sequence: CASTDSYGYTF.

J is TRBJ2-7 and V is TRBV4-1, with TRBD2 as a possible D gene (6 bases). CDR1 is MGHRA and CDR2 is YSYEKL in the germline V gene. V was trimmed by 1 base and J by 0 bases, leaving 13 bases between them. The CDR3 loop spans 16 amino acids. CDR3 amino acids: CASSQAVAESSYEQYF. CDR3 DNA: TGCGCCAGCAGCCAAGCCGTAGCGGAGTCCTCCTACGAGCAGTACTTC.

The gene calls are TRBV11-2 and TRBJ2-1; D ambiguous. Trimming removed 6 bases from V and 1 base from J, with 10 bases in between. Germline CDR1 SGHAT, CDR2 FQNNGV. The CDR3 contains 14 residues. The CDR3 region has the DNA TGTGCCAGCAGTGTGTCTGGTTCCTACAATGAGCAGTTCTTC. This gives the protein CASSVSGSYNEQFF. The full variable domain, in which reference TRBV11-2 and TRBJ2-1 provide the parts outside the CDR3, is EAGVAQSPRYKIIEKRQSVAFWCNPISGHATLYWYQQILGQGPKLLIQFQNNGVVDDSQLPKDRFSAERLKGVDSTLKIQPAKLEDSAVYLCASSVSGSYNEQFFGPGTRLTVL.

This clone was counted once. The same CDR3 also results from other DNA sequences found in this sample. This chain links TRBV4-1 with TRBJ1-1, with 9 bases lining up with TRBD1. This CDR3 is built from 16 residues. The junction had 4 bases not matched to a gene; V was cut back by 1 base and J by 1 base. CDR1 MGHRA and CDR2 YSYEKL come from the germline V gene. The CDR3 here is CASSQGTGVGNTEAFF. Written as DNA, the CDR3 is TGCGCCAGCAGCCAAGGGACAGGGGTCGGGAACACTGAAGCTTTCTTT.

The genes are TRBV29-1 and TRBJ2-7; D call uncertain. Trimming pared 2 bases from V and 0 bases from J, leaving 17 bases between. Germline V gene sequence: CDR1 SQVTM, CDR2 ANQGSEA. The CDR3 is made up of 16 amino acids. The CDR3 DNA reads TGCAGCGTTGAAAGGGCGGTCGAAGGCAGCTCCTACGAGCAGTACTTC. This sequence encodes CSVERAVEGSSYEQYF.

The CDR3 is CASSIHEWSMGTGQDTQYF. The CDR3 DNA sequence: TGTGCCAGCAGCATTCACGAGTGGTCTATGGGGACAGGGCAGGATACGCAGTATTTT. The J gene is TRBJ2-3, the V gene TRBV9; TRBD1 matches at 9 bases. The germline V gene has CDR1 SGDLS and CDR2 YYNGEE. V was pared by 4 bases and J by 6 bases, with 21 bases of the junction left unmatched. This CDR3 has 19 amino acids.

V gene TRBV11-2 combines with J gene TRBJ2-7; D is ambiguous. In germline, CDR1 is SGHAT, CDR2 FQNNGV. This CDR3 contains 14 residues. The ends were cut back, 5 bases at V and 1 base at J, with 12 bases in the middle. The CDR3 protein is CASSPLLGSYEQYF. CDR3 DNA sequence: TGTGCCAGCAGCCCTCTTTTGGGGTCCTACGAGCAGTACTTC.

This clone was counted a single time. Other DNA sequences within the sample encode an identical CDR3. This rearrangement joins TRBV2 to TRBJ2-1; D is unresolved. The CDR3 sequence is 14 residues long. V gave up 1 base and J gave up 1 base, with 5 bases separating them. Looked up from germline, CDR1 is SNHLY and CDR2 is FYNNEI. CDR3 nucleotide sequence: TGTGCCAGCAGTGAAGGGGGATCCTACAATGAGCAGTTCTTC. This translates into CASSEGGSYNEQFF.